The 18 T cell receptor beta chains below all came from one sample that was sequenced in a study of blood T cell repertoires in COVID-19. Libraries were prepared by immunoSEQ multiplex PCR; TCRdb keeps only in-frame clonotypes and omits some of them. The sample lists over 100,000 clones, 87% occurring once. The source material was peripheral blood. These receptors originate from a man aged 50 to 59 with acute or convalescent COVID-19.

The V gene is TRBV19, the J gene TRBJ1-2; D is unresolved. From germline, CDR1 is LNHDA and CDR2 SQIVND (reference sequence). The CDR3 contains 13 residues. V gave up 6 bases and J gave up 4 bases, with 12 bases separating them. CDR3 DNA: TGTGCCAGTAGCCTACAAGGAGGCTATGGCTACACCTTC. Its protein is CASSLQGGYGYTF.

This sequence joins TRBV14 and TRBJ2-4; D perhaps matches TRBD1 (5 bases). Per the germline V gene, CDR1 is SGHDN and CDR2 is FVKESK. The CDR3 is 16 amino acids. The V gene lost 0 bases and the J gene lost 0 bases, with 9 bases spanning the gap. Written as DNA, the CDR3 is TGTGCCAGCAGCCAAGATATGGGGCTAGCCAAAAACATTCAGTACTTC. As protein: CASSQDMGLAKNIQYF.

The chain has TRBV6-1 and TRBJ2-2; a weak D match, TRBD2 (6 bases). There are 14 residues in the CDR3. Trimming took 1 base from V and 7 from J, leaving 10 bases between them. Germline CDR1 MNHNS, CDR2 SASEGT. The CDR3 region has the DNA TGTGCCAGCAGTGAAGGAGGAGGGTACGGGGAGCTGTTTTTT. Its protein product is CASSEGGGYGELFF.

The chain is built from TRBV11-2 and TRBJ2-1, with 7 nucleotides matching TRBD2. This CDR3 region has 14 residues. The trim removed 1 base at V and 5 bases at J, leaving 2 bases unmatched. The germline V gene has CDR1 SGHAT and CDR2 FQNNGV. CDR3 sequence: CASSLGLADNEQFF. Written as DNA, the CDR3 is TGTGCCAGCAGCTTAGGCCTAGCGGACAATGAGCAGTTCTTC. The entire variable domain, with the rest obtained from reference TRBV11-2 and TRBJ2-1, is as follows: EAGVAQSPRYKIIEKRQSVAFWCNPISGHATLYWYQQILGQGPKLLIQFQNNGVVDDSQLPKDRFSAERLKGVDSTLKIQPAKLEDSAVYLCASSLGLADNEQFFGPGTRLTVL.

On this clone: This sample also contains other DNA sequences that code for the same CDR3. The chain employs TRBV2 and TRBJ2-7; D not resolved. The germline CDR1 and CDR2 sequences are SNHLY and FYNNEI. Trimming stripped 6 bases from V and 0 bases from J, with 6 bases between. The CDR3 covers 12 residues. The CDR3 reads CASSASSYEQYF. CDR3 DNA sequence: TGTGCCAGCAGCGCCAGCTCCTACGAGCAGTACTTC.

The chain links TRBV30 to TRBJ1-1; D is uncertain. The germline CDR1 and CDR2 sequences are GTSNPN and SVGIG (reference sequence). Trimming stripped 1 base from V and 1 base from J, with 13 bases between. The CDR3 length is 15 residues. The CDR3: CAWSAPEGSNTEAFF. In DNA, the CDR3 is TGTGCCTGGAGTGCTCCGGAGGGCTCGAACACTGAAGCTTTCTTT.

This clone has just a few counts. The genes are TRBV7-9 and TRBJ1-3, with no clear D. Germline assignment: CDR1 SEHNR and CDR2 FQNEAQ (reference sequence). V was pared by 7 bases and J by 4 bases, with 11 bases between. This CDR3 is built from 13 residues. This CDR3 is CASMRVGGNTIYF. CDR3 sequence (DNA): TGTGCCAGCATGCGGGTGGGAGGAAACACCATATATTTT.

The chain carries TRBV5-1 and TRBJ2-1; D might be TRBD2 (6 bases). The CDR3 sequence is 13 residues long. Trimming left V 3 bases short and J 6 bases short, with 10 bases between. Germline loops: CDR1 SGHRS, CDR2 YFSETQ. CDR3 amino acids: CASSSFSGNEQFF. In nucleotides, the CDR3 is TGCGCCAGCAGCTCCTTTAGCGGCAATGAGCAGTTCTTC.

This clone appeared once. This chain connects TRBV6-5 to TRBJ2-7, with D possibly being TRBD2 (6 bases). CDR1 and CDR2 from the germline V gene are MNHEY and SVGAGI. This CDR3 has 16 amino acids. Trimming removed 0 bases at V and 0 bases at J, with 12 bases between. CDR3: CASSYSERVYSYEQYF. The CDR3 DNA reads as TGTGCCAGCAGTTACTCAGAGCGGGTATACTCCTACGAGCAGTACTTC.

The V call is TRBV3-1 (or the pseudogene TRBV3-2), the J call TRBJ2-7; 10 bases line up with TRBD2. CDR1 is LGHDT, CDR2 YNNKEL, per germline (reference sequence). V was clipped by 1 base and J by 4 bases; unmatched bases: 4. The CDR3 consists of 15 residues. The CDR3 here is CASSQAASGSYEQYF. CDR3 DNA sequence: TGTGCCAGCAGCCAAGCTGCTAGCGGGAGTTACGAGCAGTACTTC.

This clone was counted between two and nine times. This chain joins TRBV4-1 and TRBJ1-4; 7 bases are a match to TRBD1. CDR1 is MGHRA, CDR2 YSYEKL, per germline. This CDR3 spans 16 amino acids. V shed 0 bases, J shed 3 bases, and the junction held 4 bases outside the gene matches. CDR3 DNA sequence: TGCGCCAGCAGCCAAGACACCGGGACAGCTAATGAAAAACTGTTTTTT. This gives the protein CASSQDTGTANEKLFF.

The gene calls are TRBV5-1 and TRBJ2-7, with D possibly being TRBD2 (6 bases). Trimming pared 2 bases from V and 4 bases from J, leaving 16 bases between. The CDR3 is 15 residues long. Germline CDR1 SGHRS, CDR2 YFSETQ. The DNA for the CDR3 is TGCGCCAGCAGCTTTGGCGGGACCTCCGGGTACGAGCAGTACTTC. Translation gives CASSFGGTSGYEQYF. The full variable domain, with the rest looked up from reference TRBV5-1 and TRBJ2-7, is KAGVTQTPRYLIKTRGQQVTLSCSPISGHRSVSWYQQTPGQGLQFLFEYFSETQRNKGNFPGRFSGRQFSNSRSEMNVSTLELGDSALYLCASSFGGTSGYEQYFGPGTRLTVT.

The chain links TRBV6-5 to TRBJ1-1, with D possibly being TRBD1 (5 bases). The V and J ends lost 6 bases and 2 bases respectively, with 10 bases between them. This CDR3 comprises 13 residues. Germline CDR1 and CDR2: MNHEY and SVGAGI. This chain's CDR3 is CASRDRKNTEAFF. CDR3 DNA sequence: TGTGCCAGCAGAGACAGAAAAAACACTGAAGCTTTCTTT.

In its sample, this clone was seen once. The chain carries TRBV27 and TRBJ2-2; TRBD2 aligns across 8 bases. The J segment lost 6 bases and the V segment lost 10 bases, leaving 7 bases of the junction unmatched. There are 13 residues in the CDR3. The germline V gene has CDR1 MNHEY and CDR2 SMNVEV (reference sequence). CDR3 coding DNA: TGTGCCACCGGGAGGGGAGGGGCCGGGGAGCTGTTTTTT. Residues: CATGRGGAGELFF.

This chain connects TRBV27 to TRBJ1-1, with D maybe TRBD1 (5 bases). This CDR3 comprises 14 residues. V lost 3 bases and J lost 3, with 11 bases in between. Germline V gene lookup returns CDR1 MNHEY and CDR2 SMNVEV (reference sequence). The CDR3 DNA reads TGTGCCAGCAGTTTCAATCAGGGATACACTGAAGCTTTCTTT. Translated, it gives CASSFNQGYTEAFF.

The chain uses TRBV29-1 and TRBJ2-7; 8 bases map to TRBD1. The CDR3 covers 13 residues. Per germline, CDR1 SQVTM and CDR2 ANQGSEA. V lost 6 bases, J lost 4 bases, and 8 bases stayed unmatched. CDR3 loop: CSVRPGGAYEQYF. The CDR3 region has the DNA TGCAGCGTCCGCCCAGGGGGCGCGTACGAGCAGTACTTC.

The chain links TRBV7-2 to TRBJ2-2; 10 nucleotides align to TRBD2. J gave up 0 bases and V 2 bases, and 9 bases lay outside the gene matches. The CDR3 spans 19 residues. The germline CDR1 and CDR2 sequences are SGHTA and FQGNSA. As DNA, the CDR3 is TGTGCCAGCAGCTTACCCGCTAGCGGGAGCCACTCGAACACCGGGGAGCTGTTTTTT. This codes for CASSLPASGSHSNTGELFF. The full variable domain, with the rest looked up from reference TRBV7-2 and TRBJ2-2, is GAGVSQSPSNKVTEKGKDVELRCDPISGHTALYWYRQSLGQGLEFLIYFQGNSAPDKSGLPSDRFSAERTGGSVSTLTIQRTQQEDSAVYLCASSLPASGSHSNTGELFFGEGSRLTVL.

J is TRBJ2-2 and V is TRBV7-9, with D unresolved. Trimming took off 1 base at V and 10 bases at J, with 7 bases between the two ends. CDR1 SEHNR and CDR2 FQNEAQ come from the germline V gene (reference sequence). CDR3 size: 12 residues. CDR3 coding DNA: TGTGCCAGCAGCTTAGAAGAGGCGGAGCTGTTTTTT. It translates to CASSLEEAELFF.